The clone carrying this TCR beta chain was seen a few times. Its target is not known. The data were produced by immunoSEQ multiplex PCR, yet TCRdb's version contains in-frame clones alone and is incomplete. The profile shows 38,000 or so clones, approximately 80% of them singletons. Unmatched junction bases numbered 3, after V lost 5 bases and J lost 4 bases. The V gene's germline CDR1 is SGHTA and CDR2 FQGNSA. This CDR3 has 14 amino acids. The sample is drawn from a study of CD4 T cells in relation to SARS-CoV-2 and coronaviruses. The chain employs TRBV7-2 and TRBJ1-2, with 11 bases lining up with TRBD1. This receptor was taken from an adult with COVID-19. Sequencing was carried out using naive CD4+ T cells from PBMCs, cultured in vitro. The sample's subset: naive CD4+ T cells isolated by negative enrichment. CDR3 sequence: CASSPGTGGYGYTF. CDR3 nucleotide sequence: TGTGCCAGCAGCCCCGGGACAGGGGGCTATGGCTACACCTTC.